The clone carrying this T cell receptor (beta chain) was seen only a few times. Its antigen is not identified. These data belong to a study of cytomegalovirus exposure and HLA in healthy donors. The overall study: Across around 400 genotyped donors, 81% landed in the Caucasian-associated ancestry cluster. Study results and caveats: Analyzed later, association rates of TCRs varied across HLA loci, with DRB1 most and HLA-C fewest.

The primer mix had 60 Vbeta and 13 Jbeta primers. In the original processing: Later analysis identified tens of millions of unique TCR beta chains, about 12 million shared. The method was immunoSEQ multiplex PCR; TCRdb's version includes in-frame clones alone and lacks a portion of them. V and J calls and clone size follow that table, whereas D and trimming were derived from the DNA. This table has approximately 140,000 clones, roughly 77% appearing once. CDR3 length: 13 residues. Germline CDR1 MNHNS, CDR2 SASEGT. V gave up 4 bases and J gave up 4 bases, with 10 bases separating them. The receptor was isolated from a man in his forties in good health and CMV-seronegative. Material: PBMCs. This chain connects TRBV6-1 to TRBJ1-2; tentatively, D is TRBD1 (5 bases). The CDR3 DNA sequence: TGTGCCAGCAGTGCACAAAGGGGCTATGGCTACACCTTC. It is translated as CASSAQRGYGYTF.